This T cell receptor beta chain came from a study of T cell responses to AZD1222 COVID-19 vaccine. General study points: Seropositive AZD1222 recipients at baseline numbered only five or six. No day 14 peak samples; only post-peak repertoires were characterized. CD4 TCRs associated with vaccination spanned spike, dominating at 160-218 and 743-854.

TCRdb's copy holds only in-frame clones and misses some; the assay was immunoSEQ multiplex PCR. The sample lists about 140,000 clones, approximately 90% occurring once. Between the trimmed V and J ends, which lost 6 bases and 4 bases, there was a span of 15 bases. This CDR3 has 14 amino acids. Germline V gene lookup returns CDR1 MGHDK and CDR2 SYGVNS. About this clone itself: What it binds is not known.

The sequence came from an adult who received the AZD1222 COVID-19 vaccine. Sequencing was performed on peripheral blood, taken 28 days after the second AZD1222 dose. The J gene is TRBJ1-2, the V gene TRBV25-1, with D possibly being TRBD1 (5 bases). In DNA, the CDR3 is TGTGCCAGCAGAAAGGGGCAGGCCTCCTATGGCTACACCTTC. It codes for CASRKGQASYGYTF.